This note documents a single T cell receptor (beta chain) sequence. The data originate from a study of cytomegalovirus exposure and HLA in healthy donors. Per the germline V gene, CDR1 is SGHDT and CDR2 is YYEEEE. V shed 1 base and J shed 7 bases, with 9 bases lying between them. The CDR3 runs 14 residues. With 60 Vbeta and 13 Jbeta primers, the PCR was carried out. Assay: immunoSEQ multiplex PCR; the TCRdb copy retains only in-frame clones and omits some. The data contain roughly 60,000 clones, about 80% of them singletons. The genes are TRBV5-6 and TRBJ1-6; D uncertain. Sequencing was carried out using PBMCs. This TCR was sampled from a woman between 35 and 50 years old in good health and CMV-seropositive. The chain's CDR3 is CASSLPSENSPLHF. In DNA, the CDR3 is TGTGCCAGCAGCTTGCCTTCGGAGAATTCACCCCTCCACTTT. Full variable domain (outside the CDR3, taken from reference TRBV5-6 and TRBJ1-6): DAGVTQSPTHLIKTRGQQVTLRCSPKSGHDTVSWYQQALGQGPQFIFQYYEEEERQRGNFPDRFSGHQFPNYSSELNVNALLLGDSALYLCASSLPSENSPLHFGNGTRLTVT.